These T cell receptor beta chains were read from a single sample in a study of Ad26.COV2.S vaccination and SARS-CoV-2 variants. The method was immunoSEQ multiplex PCR; TCRdb's version includes in-frame clones alone and lacks a portion of them. The data contain around 350,000 clones, approximately 81% of them singletons. Sequencing was performed on peripheral blood, taken in a trial of Ad26.COV2.S vaccine versus placebo. These receptors were obtained from a person between 18 and 65 years old who received the Ad26.COV2.S COVID-19 vaccine or a placebo. CDR3s include the opening cysteine and the closing phenylalanine or tryptophan. D genes are given only for firm matches. Clone size appears in some rows only: once, few, many, or a class for an expanded clone.

DNA,CDR3,V,size,D,J
TGTGCCAGCAGCTTAGGCAATGAGCAGTTCTTC,CASSLGNEQFF,TRBV7-8,-,-,TRBJ2-1
TGTGCCAGCAGTCCTACGCCCCCCTTAGGCTCCTACAATGAGCAGTTCTTC,CASSPTPPLGSYNEQFF,TRBV6-6,few,-,TRBJ2-1
TGTGCCAGCAGCAAATCCGTAGGGCTTTTGGGAAACACCATATATTTT,CASSKSVGLLGNTIYF,TRBV11-2,-,-,TRBJ1-3
TGCAGTGCTAGCAGGGGAGGGAAGGCTTTCTTT,CSASRGGKAFF,TRBV20-1,-,-,TRBJ1-1
TGTGCCAGCAGTGAGAAGGCCCACGGGGAGCTGTTTTTT,CASSEKAHGELFF,TRBV28,-,-,TRBJ2-2
TGCAGCGTTGAAGTATGGGTGGAAGCCAAAAACATTCAGTACTTC,CSVEVWVEAKNIQYF,TRBV29-1,once,-,TRBJ2-4
TGTGCCAGCAGGGGACAGGTCCGGCAGCCCCAGCATTTT,CASRGQVRQPQHF,TRBV28,once,TRBD1,TRBJ1-5
TGCGCCAGCAGCTTGGGGCAGGGCATCACAGATACGCAGTATTTT,CASSLGQGITDTQYF,TRBV5-1,-,-,TRBJ2-3
TGTGCCAGCAGTCCTCCCCGGACCGGGGAGCTGTTTTTT,CASSPPRTGELFF,TRBV28,-,-,TRBJ2-2
TGTGCGCGGAGCGTGGGCCATTCACCCCTCCACTTT,CARSVGHSPLHF,TRBV30,-,-,TRBJ1-6
TGCAGCGTTGAACACCTAGCGCTCGACGAGCAGTACTTC,CSVEHLALDEQYF,TRBV29-1,-,-,TRBJ2-7
TGTGCCACCAGCAGTCGCAGGGGGTTCTATGGCTACACCTTC,CATSSRRGFYGYTF,TRBV15,-,TRBD1,TRBJ1-2
TGTGCCAGCAGCTTACGGCGGGACAGCACCGGGGAGCTGTTTTTT,CASSLRRDSTGELFF,TRBV11-2,-,-,TRBJ2-2
TGTGCCAGCTCTCACGCGGGACTCCAATACAATGAGCAGTTCTTC,CASSHAGLQYNEQFF,TRBV18,-,-,TRBJ2-1
TGTGCCGTTAGGGGGTCCGCAGATACGCAGTATTTT,CAVRGSADTQYF,TRBV12-3/TRBV12-4,-,-,TRBJ2-3
TGTGCCAGCAGCTTGGAGTTGGAGTTTTATACGCAGTATTTT,CASSLELEFYTQYF,TRBV5-6,-,-,TRBJ2-3
TGCGCCAGCAGCCAAGACCTCCAGGCGGGGATCCACTTT,CASSQDLQAGIHF,TRBV4-3,-,-,TRBJ1-6
TGTGCCAGTAGTATAGATAGGGACTACGAGCAGTACTTC,CASSIDRDYEQYF,TRBV19,-,-,TRBJ2-7
TGTGCCACCAGCAGAGATAGGTACGAGCAGTACTTC,CATSRDRYEQYF,TRBV15,-,-,TRBJ2-7
TGTGCCAGCAGCCCGGACAGTTACTACGAGCAGTACTTC,CASSPDSYYEQYF,TRBV7-2,-,-,TRBJ2-7
TGTGCCACCGGGACTAGCGGGAGTTGGAGTACAGATACGCAGTATTTT,CATGTSGSWSTDTQYF,TRBV19,few,TRBD2,TRBJ2-3
TGCGCCAGCAAACGGGGTTACCAAATCCCGGATACGCAGTATTTT,CASKRGYQIPDTQYF,TRBV5-1,few,-,TRBJ2-3
TGTGCCAGCAGCCGTAGCGGGAACAATGAGCAGTTCTTC,CASSRSGNNEQFF,TRBV6-4,few,TRBD2,TRBJ2-1
TGTGCCAGCAGCTTAGGACTAGCGGGAGGCTACGAAACCTACGAGCAGTACTTC,CASSLGLAGGYETYEQYF,TRBV7-8,once,TRBD2,TRBJ2-7
TGTGCCAGCAGTTCTTACGTAACAGGCGGTAATGAGCAGTTCTTC,CASSSYVTGGNEQFF,TRBV27,-,-,TRBJ2-1
TGTGCCAGCAGTTTAAGGTCGATCTACAATGAGCAGTTCTTC,CASSLRSIYNEQFF,TRBV27,-,-,TRBJ2-1
TGTGCCAGCAGTCCACTAAGGCTAGTGAACACTGAAGCTTTCTTT,CASSPLRLVNTEAFF,TRBV27,-,-,TRBJ1-1
TGTGCCAGCAGCTTAAGGGCGGGACAGGGTAATTCACCCCTCCACTTT,CASSLRAGQGNSPLHF,TRBV13,-,TRBD1,TRBJ1-6
TGTGCCAGTAGTGCGACAGGGTCCTACGAGCAGTACTTC,CASSATGSYEQYF,TRBV19,-,TRBD1,TRBJ2-7
TGTGCCAGCAGTGATGAGTTCGAGCAGTACTTC,CASSDEFEQYF,TRBV25-1,-,-,TRBJ2-7
TGTGCCAGCAGCGTAAGTTTCTCGCTAGCGGGAGTGGAAGAGACCCAGTACTTC,CASSVSFSLAGVEETQYF,TRBV9,-,TRBD2,TRBJ2-5
TGTGCCAGCAGCTTGAGTTCTAGGTTTAACTATGGCTACACCTTC,CASSLSSRFNYGYTF,TRBV5-4,few,-,TRBJ1-2
TGCAGTGCTAGTGGCGGAAGAGGGAGAGGCGGGGGGTCCGGAAACACCATATATTTT,CSASGGRGRGGGSGNTIYF,TRBV20-1,-,-,TRBJ1-3
TGTGCCAGAAGCCTGAGACTAGCGGGGGGGGCAGAGACCCAGTACTTC,CARSLRLAGGAETQYF,TRBV5-3,-,TRBD2,TRBJ2-5
TGCGCCAGCAGCCAAGATGAGTACCTAGCTTCCTACAATGAGCAGTTCTTC,CASSQDEYLASYNEQFF,TRBV4-3,-,-,TRBJ2-1
TGCAGCGTTGACCTCCGACAGGGAGGGCCTTACGAGCAGTACTTC,CSVDLRQGGPYEQYF,TRBV29-1,-,-,TRBJ2-7
TGTGCCAGCAGTTCTAAATCCTACAATGAGCAGTTCTTC,CASSSKSYNEQFF,TRBV28,once,-,TRBJ2-1
TGTGCCAGCAGTCGACTAGCGGGGGGGCGATGGGGCACAGATACGCAGTATTTT,CASSRLAGGRWGTDTQYF,TRBV2,-,TRBD2,TRBJ2-3
TGTGCCAGCAGCTTGGGACCAGGGGAAGTGGACTATGGCTACACCTTC,CASSLGPGEVDYGYTF,TRBV5-6,few,-,TRBJ1-2
TGTGCCAGCAGTTACTTGAGCCGAGAGACTGAAGCTTTCTTT,CASSYLSRETEAFF,TRBV6-2/TRBV6-3,-,-,TRBJ1-1
TGTGCCACCAGTGCCCCGGGAACCACCGACACCGGGGAGCTGTTTTTT,CATSAPGTTDTGELFF,TRBV24-1,-,-,TRBJ2-2
TGTGCCAGCAGGGAAGACAGCGAACCTAATCAGCCCCAGCATTTT,CASREDSEPNQPQHF,TRBV2,-,-,TRBJ1-5
TGTGCCAGCAGTGAGTTTGTCCTTGGGGGCTGGGGCAATCAGCCCCAGCATTTT,CASSEFVLGGWGNQPQHF,TRBV6-1,once,-,TRBJ1-5
TGTGCCAGCAGCCAAGATACGAGTACGGATCAGCCCCAGCATTTT,CASSQDTSTDQPQHF,TRBV3-1/TRBV3-2,-,-,TRBJ1-5
TGTGCCAGTAGTATAATACAGGGACGACTAGCGGGAGTTGGCAATGAGCAGTTCTTC,CASSIIQGRLAGVGNEQFF,TRBV19,-,TRBD2,TRBJ2-1
TGTGCCAGCAGCTACTCCGGGACAGGGACCGGGGAGCTGTTTTTT,CASSYSGTGTGELFF,TRBV13,-,TRBD1,TRBJ2-2
TGTGCCACCAGCAGAGATAATCAGCCCCAGCATTTT,CATSRDNQPQHF,TRBV15,-,-,TRBJ1-5
TGTGCCAGCAGCCCCTGGAGCTCTGAAGCTTTCTTT,CASSPWSSEAFF,TRBV7-2,-,-,TRBJ1-1
TGTGCCTGGAGTGTATTTACTGGCGAGCAGTACTTC,CAWSVFTGEQYF,TRBV30,-,-,TRBJ2-7
TGTGCCAGCGCGGATACTGGAAACACCATATATTTT,CASADTGNTIYF,TRBV6-6,-,-,TRBJ1-3
TGTGCCAGCAGTGAACCGGGACCTAGGGACAATGAGCAGTTCTTC,CASSEPGPRDNEQFF,TRBV25-1,few,-,TRBJ2-1
TGTGCCAGCAGCCCTGGACGGGCCCCCCCCTACGAGCAGTACTTC,CASSPGRAPPYEQYF,TRBV7-2,-,-,TRBJ2-7
TGTGCCAGCAGCTTTCTGGGACAGGCCCTCGGGACCCAGTACTTC,CASSFLGQALGTQYF,TRBV5-6,-,TRBD1,TRBJ2-5
TGTGCCAGCAGTTATGAGGGGGGGCGTGGAGAGACCCAGTACTTC,CASSYEGGRGETQYF,TRBV6-5,few,-,TRBJ2-5
TGTGCCAGCAGTCGCTATCAGGGGTGGAACACTGAAGCTTTCTTT,CASSRYQGWNTEAFF,TRBV28,-,-,TRBJ1-1
TGTGCCAGCAGTATAAAAGGACAGGGGGCCGGGGCCAACGTCCTGACTTTC,CASSIKGQGAGANVLTF,TRBV27,-,TRBD1,TRBJ2-6
TGTGCCAGCAGTTACTTCTCAGGACAAAACTATGGCTACACCTTC,CASSYFSGQNYGYTF,TRBV6-6,-,-,TRBJ1-2
TGTGCCACCGGAACACCGGCCCCCTACGAGCAGTACTTC,CATGTPAPYEQYF,TRBV19,-,-,TRBJ2-7
TGCGCCAGCAGCGCAATCCGGGACAGGGGACCTAACTATGGCTACACCTTC,CASSAIRDRGPNYGYTF,TRBV5-1,few,TRBD1,TRBJ1-2
TGTGCCAGCAGTTACCGGAGGGCTGGGGACGAGCAGTACTTC,CASSYRRAGDEQYF,TRBV6-5,few,-,TRBJ2-7